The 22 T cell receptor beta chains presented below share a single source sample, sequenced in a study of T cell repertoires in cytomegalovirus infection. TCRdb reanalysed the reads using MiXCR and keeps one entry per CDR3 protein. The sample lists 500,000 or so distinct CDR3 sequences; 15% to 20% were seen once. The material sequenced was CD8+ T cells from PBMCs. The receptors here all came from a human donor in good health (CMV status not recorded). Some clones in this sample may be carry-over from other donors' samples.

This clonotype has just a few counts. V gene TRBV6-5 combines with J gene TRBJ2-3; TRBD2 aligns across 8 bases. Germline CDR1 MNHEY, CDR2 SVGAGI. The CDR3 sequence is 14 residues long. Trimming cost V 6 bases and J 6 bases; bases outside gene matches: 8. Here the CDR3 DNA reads TGTGCCAGCAGCGGAGGGCTAGCGGGCGATACGCAGTATTTT. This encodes CASSGGLAGDTQYF.

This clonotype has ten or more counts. CDR3 sequence reads: CASGLWVTGNTEAFF. As DNA, the CDR3 is TGTGCTAGTGGTTTATGGGTGACAGGGAACACTGAAGCTTTCTTT. The V and J genes are TRBV12-5 and TRBJ1-1; tentative D call: TRBD1 (6 bases). Trimming took off 3 bases at V and 1 base at J, with 12 bases between the two ends. Germline V gene sequence: CDR1 LGHNT, CDR2 FRNRAP. CDR3 length: 15 amino acids.

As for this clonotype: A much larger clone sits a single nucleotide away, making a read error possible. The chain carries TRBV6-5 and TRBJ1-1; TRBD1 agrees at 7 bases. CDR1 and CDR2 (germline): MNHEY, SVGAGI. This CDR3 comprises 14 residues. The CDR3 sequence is CATKQGRGNTVAFF. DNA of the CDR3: TGTGCCACTAAACAGGGGCGGGGGAACACTGTAGCTTTCTTT.

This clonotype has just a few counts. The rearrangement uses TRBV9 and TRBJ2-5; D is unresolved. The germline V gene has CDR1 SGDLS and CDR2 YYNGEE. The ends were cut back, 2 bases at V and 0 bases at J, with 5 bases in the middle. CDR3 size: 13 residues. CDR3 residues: CASSVGDQETQYF. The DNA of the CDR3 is TGTGCCAGCAGCGTTGGAGACCAAGAGACCCAGTACTTC.

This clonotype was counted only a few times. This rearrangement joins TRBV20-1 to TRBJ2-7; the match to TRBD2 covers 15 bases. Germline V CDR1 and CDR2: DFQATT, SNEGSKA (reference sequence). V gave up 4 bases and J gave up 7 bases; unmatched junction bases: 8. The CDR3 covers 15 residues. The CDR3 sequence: CSATGTSGGTGEQYF. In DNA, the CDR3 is TGCAGTGCTACCGGGACTAGCGGGGGGACGGGGGAGCAGTACTTC.

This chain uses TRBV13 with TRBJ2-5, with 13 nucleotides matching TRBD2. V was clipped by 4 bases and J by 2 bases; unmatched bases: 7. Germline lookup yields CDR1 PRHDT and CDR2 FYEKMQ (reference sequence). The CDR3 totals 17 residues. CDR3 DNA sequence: TGTGCCAGCAGCTGGGGACTAGCGGGAATCAGACAAGAGACCCAGTACTTC. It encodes CASSWGLAGIRQETQYF.

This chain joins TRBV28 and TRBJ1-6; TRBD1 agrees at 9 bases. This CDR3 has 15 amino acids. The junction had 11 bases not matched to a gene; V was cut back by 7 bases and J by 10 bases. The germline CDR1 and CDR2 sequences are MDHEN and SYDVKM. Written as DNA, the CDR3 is TGTGCCAGCACCGACGTGGGACAGGGAGTGTCACCCCTCCACTTT. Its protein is CASTDVGQGVSPLHF.

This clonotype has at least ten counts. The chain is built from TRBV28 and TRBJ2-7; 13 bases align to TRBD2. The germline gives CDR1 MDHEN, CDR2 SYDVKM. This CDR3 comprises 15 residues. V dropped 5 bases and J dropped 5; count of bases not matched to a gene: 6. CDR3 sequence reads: CASSPQLAGGDEQYF. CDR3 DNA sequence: TGTGCCAGCAGTCCCCAACTAGCGGGAGGGGACGAGCAGTACTTC.

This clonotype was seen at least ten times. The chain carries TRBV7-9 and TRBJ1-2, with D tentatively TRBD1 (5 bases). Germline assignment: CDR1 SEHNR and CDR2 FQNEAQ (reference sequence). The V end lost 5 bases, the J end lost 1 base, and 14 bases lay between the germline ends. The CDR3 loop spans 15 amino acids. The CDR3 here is CASSTGTAINYGYTF. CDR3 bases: TGTGCCAGCAGCACCGGGACCGCCATTAACTATGGCTACACCTTC.

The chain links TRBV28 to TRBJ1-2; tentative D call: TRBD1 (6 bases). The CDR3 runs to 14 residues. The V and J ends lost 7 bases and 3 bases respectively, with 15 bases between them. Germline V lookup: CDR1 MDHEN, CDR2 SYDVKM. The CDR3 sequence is CASNLEGVDYGYTF. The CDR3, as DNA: TGTGCCAGCAACCTCGAGGGGGTTGACTATGGCTACACCTTC.

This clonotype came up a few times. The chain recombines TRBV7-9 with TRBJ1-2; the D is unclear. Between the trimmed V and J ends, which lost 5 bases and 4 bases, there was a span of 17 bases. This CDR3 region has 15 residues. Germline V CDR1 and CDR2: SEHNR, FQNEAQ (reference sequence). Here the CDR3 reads CASSVHRAPPYGYTF. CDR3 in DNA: TGTGCCAGCAGCGTCCACCGGGCCCCACCCTATGGCTACACCTTC.

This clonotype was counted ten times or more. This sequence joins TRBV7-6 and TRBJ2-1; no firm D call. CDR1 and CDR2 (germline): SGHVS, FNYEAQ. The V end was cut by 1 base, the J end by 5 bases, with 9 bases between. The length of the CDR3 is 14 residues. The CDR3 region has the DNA TGTGCCAGCAGCTTAGTTGCAACTCACAATGAGCAGTTCTTC. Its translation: CASSLVATHNEQFF.

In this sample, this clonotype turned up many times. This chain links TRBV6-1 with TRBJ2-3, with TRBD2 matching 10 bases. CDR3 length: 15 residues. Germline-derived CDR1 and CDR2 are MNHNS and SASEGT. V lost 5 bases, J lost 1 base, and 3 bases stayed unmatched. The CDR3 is CASSRTSGRTDTQYF. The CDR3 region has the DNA TGTGCCAGCAGTCGGACTAGCGGTCGCACAGATACGCAGTATTTT.

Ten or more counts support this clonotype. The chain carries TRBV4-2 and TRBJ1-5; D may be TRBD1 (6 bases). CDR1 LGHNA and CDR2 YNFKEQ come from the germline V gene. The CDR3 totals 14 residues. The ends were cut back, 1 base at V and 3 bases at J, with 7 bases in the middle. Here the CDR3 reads CASSQGQVNQPQHF. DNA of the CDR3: TGTGCCAGCAGCCAAGGACAGGTCAATCAGCCCCAGCATTTT.

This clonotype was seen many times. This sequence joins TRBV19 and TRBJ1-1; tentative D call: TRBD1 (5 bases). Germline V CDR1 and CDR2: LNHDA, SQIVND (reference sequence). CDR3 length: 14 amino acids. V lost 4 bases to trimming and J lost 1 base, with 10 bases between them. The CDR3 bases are TGTGCCAGTAGTAGCAGGGAATGGAACACTGAAGCTTTCTTT. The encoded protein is CASSSREWNTEAFF.

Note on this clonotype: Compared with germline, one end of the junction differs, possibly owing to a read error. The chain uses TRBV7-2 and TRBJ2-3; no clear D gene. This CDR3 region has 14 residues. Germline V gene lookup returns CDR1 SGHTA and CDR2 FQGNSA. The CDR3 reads CASSLEHLADTQYF. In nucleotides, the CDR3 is TGTGCAAGCAGCTTAGAACATCTGGCAGATACGCAGTATTTT.

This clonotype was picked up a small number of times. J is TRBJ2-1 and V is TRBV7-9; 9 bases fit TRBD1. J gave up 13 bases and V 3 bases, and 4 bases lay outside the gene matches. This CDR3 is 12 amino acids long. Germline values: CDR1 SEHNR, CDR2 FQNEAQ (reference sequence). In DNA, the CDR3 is TGTGCCAGCAGCTTTCCGGGACAGGGCCAGTTCTTC. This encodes CASSFPGQGQFF.

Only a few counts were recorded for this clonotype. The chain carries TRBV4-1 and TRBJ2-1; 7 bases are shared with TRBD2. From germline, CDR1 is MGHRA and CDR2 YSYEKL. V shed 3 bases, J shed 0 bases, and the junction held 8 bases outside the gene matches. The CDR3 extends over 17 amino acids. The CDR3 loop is CASSQRAGVGSYNEQFF. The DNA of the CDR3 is TGCGCCAGCAGCCAGCGGGCGGGGGTGGGCTCCTACAATGAGCAGTTCTTC.

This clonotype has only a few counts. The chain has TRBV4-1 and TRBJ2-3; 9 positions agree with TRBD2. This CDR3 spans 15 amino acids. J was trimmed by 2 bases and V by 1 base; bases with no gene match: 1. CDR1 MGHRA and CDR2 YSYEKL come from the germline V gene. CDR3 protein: CASSQASGTTDTQYF. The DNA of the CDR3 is TGCGCCAGCAGCCAAGCTAGCGGGACCACAGATACGCAGTATTTT.

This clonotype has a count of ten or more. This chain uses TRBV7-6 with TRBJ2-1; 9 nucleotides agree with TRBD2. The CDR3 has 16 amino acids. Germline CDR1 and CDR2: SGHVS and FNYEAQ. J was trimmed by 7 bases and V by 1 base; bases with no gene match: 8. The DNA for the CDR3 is TGTGCCAGCAGCTTAGGCGCGGGAGGGCCTGGGAATGAGCAGTTCTTC. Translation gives CASSLGAGGPGNEQFF.

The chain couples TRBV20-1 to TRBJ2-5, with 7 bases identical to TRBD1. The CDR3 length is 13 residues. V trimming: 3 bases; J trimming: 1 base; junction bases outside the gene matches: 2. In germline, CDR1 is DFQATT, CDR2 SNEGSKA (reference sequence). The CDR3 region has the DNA TGCAGTGCTAGGGGACAGCGCCAAGAGACCCAGTACTTC. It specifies CSARGQRQETQYF.

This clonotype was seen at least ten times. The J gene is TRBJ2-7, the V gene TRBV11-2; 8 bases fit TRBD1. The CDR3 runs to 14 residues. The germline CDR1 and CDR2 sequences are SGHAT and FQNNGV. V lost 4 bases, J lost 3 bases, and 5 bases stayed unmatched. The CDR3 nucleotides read TGTGCCAGCAGCTGGCCAGGGGGCAACTACGAGCAGTACTTC. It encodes CASSWPGGNYEQYF.